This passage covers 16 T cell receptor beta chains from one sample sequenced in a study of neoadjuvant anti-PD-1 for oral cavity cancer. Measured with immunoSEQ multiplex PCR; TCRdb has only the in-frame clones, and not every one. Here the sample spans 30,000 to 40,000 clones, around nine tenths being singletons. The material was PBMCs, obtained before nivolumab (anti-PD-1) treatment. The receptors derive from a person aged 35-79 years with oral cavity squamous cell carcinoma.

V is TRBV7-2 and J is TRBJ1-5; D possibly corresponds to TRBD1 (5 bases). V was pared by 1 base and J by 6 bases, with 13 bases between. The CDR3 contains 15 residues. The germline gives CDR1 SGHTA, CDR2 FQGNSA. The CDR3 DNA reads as TGTGCCAGCAGCTTAGGTGGGGGAGCGATTCAGCCCCAGCATTTT. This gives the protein CASSLGGGAIQPQHF.

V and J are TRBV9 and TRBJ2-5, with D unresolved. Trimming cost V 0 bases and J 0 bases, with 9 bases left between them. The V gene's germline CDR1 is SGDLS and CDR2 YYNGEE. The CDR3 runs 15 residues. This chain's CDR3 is CASSVDGRYQETQYF. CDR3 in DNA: TGTGCCAGCAGCGTAGACGGCAGGTACCAAGAGACCCAGTACTTC.

This CDR3 is CASSVGGWGNSPLHF. In DNA form, the CDR3 reads TGTGCCAGCAGCGTAGGGGGGTGGGGTAATTCACCCCTCCACTTT. The chain has TRBV9 and TRBJ1-6; D perhaps matches TRBD1 (5 bases). V gave up 0 bases and J gave up 6 bases, with 10 bases separating them. This CDR3 is built from 15 residues. CDR1 and CDR2 (germline): SGDLS, YYNGEE.

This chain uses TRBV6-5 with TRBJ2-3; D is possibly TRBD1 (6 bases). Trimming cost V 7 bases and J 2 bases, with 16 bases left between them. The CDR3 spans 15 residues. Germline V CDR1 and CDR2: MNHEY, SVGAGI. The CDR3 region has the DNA TGTGCCAGCAACGACGACAGGACGGACACAGATACGCAGTATTTT. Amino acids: CASNDDRTDTDTQYF.

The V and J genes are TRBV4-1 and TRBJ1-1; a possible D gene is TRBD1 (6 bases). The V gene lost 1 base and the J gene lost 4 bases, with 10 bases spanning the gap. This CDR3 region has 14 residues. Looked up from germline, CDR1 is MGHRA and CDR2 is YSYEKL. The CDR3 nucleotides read TGCGCCAGCAGCCAAGTAGGGGGGGGCACTGAAGCTTTCTTT. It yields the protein CASSQVGGGTEAFF.

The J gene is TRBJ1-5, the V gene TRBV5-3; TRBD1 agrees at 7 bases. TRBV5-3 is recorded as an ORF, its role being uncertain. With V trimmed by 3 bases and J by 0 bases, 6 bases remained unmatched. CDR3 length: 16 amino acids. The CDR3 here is CARSSDRLYSNQPQHF. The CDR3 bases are TGTGCCAGAAGCTCGGACAGGCTTTATAGCAATCAGCCCCAGCATTTT.

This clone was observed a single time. This CDR3 is CSVERRLHLGAFF. CDR3 nucleotide sequence: TGCAGCGTTGAACGGCGGCTCCATTTGGGAGCTTTCTTT. The J gene is TRBJ1-1, the V gene TRBV29-1; D unresolved. V lost 2 bases, J lost 10 bases, and 17 bases lay in between. Germline V gene data show CDR1 as SQVTM and CDR2 as ANQGSEA. This CDR3 has 13 amino acids.

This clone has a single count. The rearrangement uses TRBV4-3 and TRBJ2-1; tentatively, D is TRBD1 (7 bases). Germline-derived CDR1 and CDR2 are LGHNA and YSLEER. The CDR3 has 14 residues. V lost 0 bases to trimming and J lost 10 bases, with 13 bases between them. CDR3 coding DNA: TGCGCCAGCAGCCAAGATCGGCGGGGACAGGAGCAGTTCTTC. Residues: CASSQDRRGQEQFF.

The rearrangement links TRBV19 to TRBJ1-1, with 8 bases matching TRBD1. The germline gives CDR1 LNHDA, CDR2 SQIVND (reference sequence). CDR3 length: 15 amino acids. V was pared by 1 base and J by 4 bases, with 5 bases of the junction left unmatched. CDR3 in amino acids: CASSIGQGWSTEAFF. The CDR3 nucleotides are TGTGCCAGTAGTATAGGACAGGGGTGGAGCACTGAAGCTTTCTTT.

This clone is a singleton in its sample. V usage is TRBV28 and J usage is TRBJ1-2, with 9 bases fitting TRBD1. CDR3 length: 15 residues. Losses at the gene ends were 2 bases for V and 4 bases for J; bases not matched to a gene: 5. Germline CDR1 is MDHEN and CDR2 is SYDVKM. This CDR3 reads CASSLTEDRGYGYTF. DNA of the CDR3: TGTGCCAGCAGTTTAACAGAGGACAGGGGCTATGGCTACACCTTC.

The CDR3 region is CASTTRTRFDTDTQYF. The CDR3 bases are TGCGCCAGCACCACGCGGACACGTTTTGACACAGATACGCAGTATTTT. The V gene is TRBV10-1, the J gene TRBJ2-3; D might be TRBD1 (5 bases). The CDR3 contains 16 residues. Germline V CDR1 and CDR2: WNHNN, SYGVQD (reference sequence). V lost 7 bases to trimming and J lost 2 bases, with 19 bases between them.

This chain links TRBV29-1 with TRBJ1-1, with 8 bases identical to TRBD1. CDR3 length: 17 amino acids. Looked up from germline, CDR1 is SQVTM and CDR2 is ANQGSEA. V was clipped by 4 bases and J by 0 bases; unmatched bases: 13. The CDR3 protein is CSVATLRDRRMNTEAFF. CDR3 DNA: TGCAGCGTTGCCACATTGAGGGACAGGCGTATGAACACTGAAGCTTTCTTT.

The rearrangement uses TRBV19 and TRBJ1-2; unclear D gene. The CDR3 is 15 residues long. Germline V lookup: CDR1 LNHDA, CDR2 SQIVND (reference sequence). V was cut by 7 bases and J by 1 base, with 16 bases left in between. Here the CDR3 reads CASKPGKTFNYGYTF. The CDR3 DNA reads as TGTGCCAGTAAACCGGGGAAGACTTTTAACTATGGCTACACCTTC. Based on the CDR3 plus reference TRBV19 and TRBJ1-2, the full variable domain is DGGITQSPKYLFRKEGQNVTLSCEQNLNHDAMYWYRQDPGQGLRLIYYSQIVNDFQKGDIAEGYSVSREKKESFPLTVTSAQKNPTAFYLCASKPGKTFNYGYTFGSGTRLTVV.

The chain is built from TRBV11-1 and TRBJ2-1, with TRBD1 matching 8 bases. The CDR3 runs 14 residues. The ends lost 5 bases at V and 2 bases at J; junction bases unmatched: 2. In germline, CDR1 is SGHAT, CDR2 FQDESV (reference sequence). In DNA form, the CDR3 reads TGTGCCAGCAGCCAGACAGGGGCCTACAATGAGCAGTTCTTC. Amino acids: CASSQTGAYNEQFF.

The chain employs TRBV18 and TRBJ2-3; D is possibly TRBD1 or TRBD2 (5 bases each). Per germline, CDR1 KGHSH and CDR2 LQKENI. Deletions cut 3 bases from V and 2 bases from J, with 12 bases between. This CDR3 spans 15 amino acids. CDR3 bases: TGTGCCAGCTCACCGGGACGACACCCCACAGATACGCAGTATTTT. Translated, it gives CASSPGRHPTDTQYF.

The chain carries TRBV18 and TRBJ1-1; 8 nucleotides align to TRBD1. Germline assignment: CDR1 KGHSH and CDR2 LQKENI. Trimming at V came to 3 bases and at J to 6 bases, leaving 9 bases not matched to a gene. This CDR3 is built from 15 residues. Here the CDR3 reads CASSPLQGVFSEAFF. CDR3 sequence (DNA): TGTGCCAGCTCACCGCTACAGGGGGTTTTCTCTGAAGCTTTCTTT.